The 16 T cell receptor beta chains below all came from one sample that was sequenced in a study of cytomegalovirus exposure and HLA in healthy donors (dated by TCRdb to about 2017). Library preparation used the immunoSEQ multiplex PCR assay. For the multiplex PCR, a mixture combining 60 forward primers for TCR Vbeta segments and 13 reverse primers for TCR Jbeta segments was used. As stored in TCRdb, this immuneACCESS dataset retains in-frame rearrangements with V and J assigned. A fraction of the clones does not appear; measured against another copy, unresolved V genes explain less than half of the discrepancy, and the remainder lacks a known reason. The sample's records list fewer than 85,000 clones. The top ten clones comprise approximately 4.3% of the sample. The specimen sequenced was PBMCs. These receptors were taken from a man aged 25 to 40 in good health and CMV-seronegative.

The chain carries TRBV7-2 and TRBJ2-4; D is possibly TRBD1 (5 bases). The CDR3 loop spans 17 amino acids. The V end lost 5 bases, the J end lost 0 bases, and 17 bases lay between the germline ends. Per germline, CDR1 SGHTA and CDR2 FQGNSA. CDR3 bases: TGTGCCAGCAGCGCAACCAGGGCTGGGAAAGCCAAAAACATTCAGTACTTC. Amino acids: CASSATRAGKAKNIQYF.

The chain is built from TRBV6-1 and TRBJ1-2; D possibly corresponds to TRBD1 (6 bases). The CDR3 is 13 amino acids. Per the germline V gene, CDR1 is MNHNS and CDR2 is SASEGT. Trimming removed 6 bases from V and 2 bases from J, with 10 bases in between. The CDR3 loop reads CASSPGQNYGYTF. The CDR3 region has the DNA TGTGCCAGCAGCCCAGGACAGAACTATGGCTACACCTTC.

This sequence joins TRBV6-1 and TRBJ2-7, with 8 bases matching TRBD1. The V segment lost 1 base and the J segment 0 bases; nucleotides outside the gene matches: 2. The CDR3 covers 15 residues. Germline V gene data show CDR1 as MNHNS and CDR2 as SASEGT. The CDR3 protein is CASSEGGTGSYEQYF. For the CDR3, the DNA is TGTGCCAGCAGTGAAGGCGGGACAGGCTCCTACGAGCAGTACTTC.

The chain has TRBV27 and TRBJ1-6; D remains unclear. Trimming removed 6 bases from V and 11 bases from J, with 11 bases in between. CDR3 length: 12 residues. The germline gives CDR1 MNHEY, CDR2 SMNVEV (reference sequence). The CDR3 DNA follows: TGTGCCAGCAGCTCCCCCGGGGCACCCCTCCACTTT. This translates into CASSSPGAPLHF.

This chain links TRBV7-9 with TRBJ2-5; 9 positions agree with TRBD2. Germline V lookup: CDR1 SEHNR, CDR2 FQNEAQ (reference sequence). The V and J ends lost 4 bases and 5 bases, in that order; junction bases with no gene match: 8. This CDR3 contains 15 residues. The chain's CDR3 is CASSSRGLAGETQYF. The CDR3 bases are TGTGCCAGCAGCTCCCGGGGGCTAGCGGGGGAGACCCAGTACTTC. Filled out from reference TRBV7-9 and TRBJ2-5, the complete variable domain reads DTGVSQNPRHKITKRGQNVTFRCDPISEHNRLYWYRQTLGQGPEFLTYFQNEAQLEKSRLLSDRFSAERPKGSFSTLEIQRTEQGDSAMYLCASSSRGLAGETQYFGPGTRLLVL.

V and J are TRBV5-1 and TRBJ2-7; 7 nucleotides agree with TRBD1. Germline lookup yields CDR1 SGHRS and CDR2 YFSETQ. This CDR3 is 14 amino acids long. The V and J ends lost 5 bases and 5 bases, in that order; junction bases with no gene match: 10. This CDR3 reads CASSRQGTQDEQYF. The CDR3 nucleotides are TGCGCCAGCAGTAGACAGGGTACCCAGGACGAGCAGTACTTC.

The J gene is TRBJ2-1, the V gene TRBV5-1; D is unresolved. Looked up from germline, CDR1 is SGHRS and CDR2 is YFSETQ. The CDR3 spans 14 residues. Trimming shortened V by 3 bases and J by 4 bases, and 11 bases separated the two germline ends. The CDR3 is CASSSRGLYNEQFF. In nucleotides, the CDR3 is TGCGCCAGCAGCTCACGAGGCTTATACAATGAGCAGTTCTTC.

The CDR3 DNA sequence: TGTGCCAGCAGTTTAGCGGGAGGCATCTACGAGCAGTACTTC. Translated: CASSLAGGIYEQYF. The V call is TRBV6-6, the J call TRBJ2-7, with 10 bases identical to TRBD2. The germline CDR1 and CDR2 sequences are MNHNY and SVGAGI (reference sequence). V dropped 4 bases and J dropped 3; count of bases not matched to a gene: 3. The CDR3 extends over 14 amino acids.

The chain is built from TRBV7-2 and TRBJ2-3, with a possible D match to TRBD2 (6 bases). There are 11 residues in the CDR3. V was trimmed by 3 bases and J by 11 bases, leaving 9 bases between them. The germline V gene encodes CDR1 SGHTA and CDR2 FQGNSA. CDR3 sequence reads: CASSLKRVQYF. The CDR3 nucleotides are TGTGCCAGCAGCTTGAAGCGGGTGCAGTATTTT.

The J gene is TRBJ1-2, the V gene TRBV29-1, with D tentatively TRBD1 (6 bases). Per germline, CDR1 SQVTM and CDR2 ANQGSEA. This CDR3 comprises 16 residues. Trimming pared 6 bases from V and 3 bases from J, leaving 23 bases between. The CDR3, as DNA: TGCAGCGTCCCTGGGGACATCTCTTTTAGGGACTATGGCTACACCTTC. It translates to CSVPGDISFRDYGYTF.

The chain carries TRBV5-1 and TRBJ2-1; D is perhaps TRBD1 (6 bases). Germline V CDR1 and CDR2: SGHRS, YFSETQ. The CDR3 sequence is 13 residues long. V was cut by 2 bases and J by 5 bases, with 8 bases left in between. The CDR3 DNA reads TGCGCCAGCAGCTTAGGACAGCACAATGAGCAGTTCTTC. This sequence encodes CASSLGQHNEQFF. Full variable domain (rest looked up from reference TRBV5-1 and TRBJ2-1): KAGVTQTPRYLIKTRGQQVTLSCSPISGHRSVSWYQQTPGQGLQFLFEYFSETQRNKGNFPGRFSGRQFSNSRSEMNVSTLELGDSALYLCASSLGQHNEQFFGPGTRLTVL.

CDR3 DNA sequence: TGTGCCATCAGTGAGGCTGGACAGGGGAAATCACCCCTCCACTTT. It yields the protein CAISEAGQGKSPLHF. The genes are TRBV10-3 and TRBJ1-6, with 9 bases lining up with TRBD1. The V segment lost 2 bases and the J segment 10 bases; nucleotides outside the gene matches: 6. The CDR3 is 15 residues long. Germline-derived CDR1 and CDR2 are ENHRY and SYGVKD.

The chain joins TRBV4-2 to TRBJ2-1, with a possible D match to TRBD2 (6 bases). V lost 3 bases to trimming and J lost 0 bases, with 9 bases between them. CDR3 length: 15 amino acids. Germline V gene lookup returns CDR1 LGHNA and CDR2 YNFKEQ. The CDR3 DNA is TGTGCCAGCAGCCAGGACGGGAGCTCCTACAATGAGCAGTTCTTC. It translates to CASSQDGSSYNEQFF.

The V call is TRBV30, the J call TRBJ1-5, with TRBD1 matching 8 bases. Germline CDR1 GTSNPN, CDR2 SVGIG (reference sequence). This CDR3 contains 16 residues. Losses at the gene ends were 0 bases for V and 5 bases for J; bases not matched to a gene: 9. In DNA form, the CDR3 reads TGTGCCTGGAGTGTACCCAGGACAGGGCTTCATCAGCCCCAGCATTTT. It is translated as CAWSVPRTGLHQPQHF.

The V call is TRBV7-6, the J call TRBJ2-7; 7 positions match TRBD1. Trimming cost V 6 bases and J 0 bases; bases outside gene matches: 5. The CDR3 has 14 residues. The V gene's germline CDR1 is SGHVS and CDR2 FNYEAQ. CDR3 coding DNA: TGTGCCAGCAGTCTTCGGACAGGCTCCTACGAGCAGTACTTC. Translating it yields CASSLRTGSYEQYF.

The rearrangement links TRBV11-2 to TRBJ1-1, with 8 positions matching TRBD1. The CDR3 runs 17 residues. Trimming removed 5 bases from V and 0 bases from J; junction bases left unmatched: 11. In germline, CDR1 is SGHAT, CDR2 FQNNGV. CDR3 nucleotide sequence: TGTGCCAGCAGCCCTCCGGGACAGGCAGTCATGAACACTGAAGCTTTCTTT. Encoded protein: CASSPPGQAVMNTEAFF.